Listed here are 29 T cell receptor beta chains from one sample, sequenced in a study of T cell changes during pregnancy in multiple sclerosis. Libraries were prepared by immunoSEQ multiplex PCR; TCRdb keeps only in-frame clonotypes and omits some of them. Here the sample spans about 79,000 clones, 90% to 95% being singletons. Sample: peripheral blood, taken in the second trimester of pregnancy. These receptors were collected from a female donor in good health, enrolled as a control in a pregnancy study.

This chain links TRBV5-1 with TRBJ2-7, with 10 bases that match TRBD1. The V and J ends lost 1 base and 5 bases, in that order; junction bases with no gene match: 6. Germline lookup yields CDR1 SGHRS and CDR2 YFSETQ. The CDR3 is made up of 15 amino acids. CDR3 nucleotides: TGCGCCAGCAGCTTGATGACAGGGGGCTTAGACGAGCAGTACTTC. Amino acids: CASSLMTGGLDEQYF.

The sample holds a few counts of this clone. This chain joins TRBV6-5 and TRBJ2-2, with D perhaps TRBD1 (6 bases). Per the germline V gene, CDR1 is MNHEY and CDR2 is SVGAGI. Trimming shortened V by 10 bases and J by 0 bases, and 12 bases separated the two germline ends. The CDR3 contains 14 residues. As DNA, the CDR3 is TGTGCCACCCACAGGGAAGCGAACACCGGGGAGCTGTTTTTT. This encodes CATHREANTGELFF.

V and J are TRBV7-9 and TRBJ1-1, with a tentative D call TRBD1 (5 bases). CDR3 length equals 13 residues. Looked up from germline, CDR1 is SEHNR and CDR2 is FQNEAQ (reference sequence). Between the trimmed V and J ends, which lost 3 bases and 4 bases, there was a span of 9 bases. CDR3 in amino acids: CASSLTGGTEAFF. CDR3 DNA sequence: TGTGCCAGCAGCTTGACGGGGGGCACTGAAGCTTTCTTT.

This clone has only one observation. This chain uses TRBV4-2 with TRBJ2-2; possibly TRBD2 for D (5 bases). Germline values: CDR1 LGHNA, CDR2 YNFKEQ. The CDR3 totals 18 residues. Trimming removed 0 bases at V and 5 bases at J, with 19 bases between. CDR3 nucleotide sequence: TGTGCCAGCAGCCAAGATAAGGGTCCCCCGGGGTCAACCGGGGAGCTGTTTTTT. Translating gives CASSQDKGPPGSTGELFF.

The CDR3 is CASSNRATGELFF. As DNA, the CDR3 is TGTGCCAGCAGCAACAGGGCCACCGGGGAGCTGTTTTTT. This chain links TRBV7-2 with TRBJ2-2; tentatively, D is TRBD1 (6 bases). The V gene lost 5 bases and the J gene lost 4 bases, with 8 bases spanning the gap. Germline CDR1 SGHTA, CDR2 FQGNSA. The CDR3 totals 13 residues. Full variable domain (outside the CDR3, taken from reference TRBV7-2 and TRBJ2-2): GAGVSQSPSNKVTEKGKDVELRCDPISGHTALYWYRQSLGQGLEFLIYFQGNSAPDKSGLPSDRFSAERTGGSVSTLTIQRTQQEDSAVYLCASSNRATGELFFGEGSRLTVL.

This chain connects TRBV19 to TRBJ1-3, with D possibly being TRBD1 (5 bases). V was trimmed by 5 bases and J by 0 bases, leaving 14 bases between them. CDR3 size: 16 residues. In germline, CDR1 is LNHDA, CDR2 SQIVND (reference sequence). The CDR3 loop reads CASSLTRGTSGNTIYF. The CDR3 coding sequence is TGTGCCAGTAGTCTCACCCGGGGGACCTCTGGAAACACCATATATTTT. Full variable domain (rest looked up from reference TRBV19 and TRBJ1-3): DGGITQSPKYLFRKEGQNVTLSCEQNLNHDAMYWYRQDPGQGLRLIYYSQIVNDFQKGDIAEGYSVSREKKESFPLTVTSAQKNPTAFYLCASSLTRGTSGNTIYFGEGSWLTVV.

This chain connects TRBV7-9 to TRBJ1-1; D possibly corresponds to TRBD1 (5 bases). Germline V gene sequence: CDR1 SEHNR, CDR2 FQNEAQ (reference sequence). V gave up 3 bases and J gave up 1 base, with 12 bases separating them. The CDR3 extends over 15 amino acids. CDR3 loop: CASSLGPAGNTEAFF. In nucleotides, the CDR3 is TGTGCCAGCAGCTTGGGGCCGGCAGGGAACACTGAAGCTTTCTTT.

The rearrangement joins TRBV27 to TRBJ2-7; 8 bases align to TRBD1. The germline V gene encodes CDR1 MNHEY and CDR2 SMNVEV (reference sequence). The V and J ends lost 5 bases and 3 bases, in that order; junction bases with no gene match: 9. The length of the CDR3 is 15 residues. The CDR3 nucleotides read TGTGCCAGCAGTGGTAGGGGGGACAGGTACTACGAGCAGTACTTC. Its protein product is CASSGRGDRYYEQYF.

V gene TRBV29-1 combines with J gene TRBJ1-3; D gene ambiguous. The CDR3 loop spans 14 amino acids. Per the germline V gene, CDR1 is SQVTM and CDR2 is ANQGSEA. The germline V and J ends were trimmed by 2 bases and 9 bases, with 17 bases remaining between them. CDR3 in amino acids: CSVERTGDGVTIYF. Written as DNA, the CDR3 is TGCAGCGTTGAACGGACCGGAGACGGGGTCACCATATATTTT.

V is TRBV4-2 and J is TRBJ1-1, with D perhaps matching TRBD1 (5 bases). This CDR3 is built from 16 residues. The germline gives CDR1 LGHNA, CDR2 YNFKEQ. Trimming removed 5 bases from V and 3 bases from J, with 19 bases in between. CDR3 in amino acids: CASSEASLWGDTEAFF. Here the CDR3 DNA reads TGTGCCAGCAGCGAAGCCTCGCTATGGGGGGACACTGAAGCTTTCTTT.

V gene TRBV5-1 combines with J gene TRBJ1-4, with TRBD1 matching 11 bases. Per the germline V gene, CDR1 is SGHRS and CDR2 is YFSETQ. This CDR3 has 15 amino acids. V gave up 0 bases and J gave up 7 bases; unmatched junction bases: 2. The CDR3, as DNA: TGCGCCAGCAGCTTGGCCGGGACAGGGGGTGAAAAACTGTTTTTT. Translation gives CASSLAGTGGEKLFF.

This rearrangement joins TRBV9 to TRBJ1-2, with D possibly matching TRBD1 (5 bases). Germline V gene data show CDR1 as SGDLS and CDR2 as YYNGEE. The CDR3 covers 15 residues. V was pared by 0 bases and J by 2 bases, with 11 bases between. CDR3 DNA sequence: TGTGCCAGCAGCGTAGAAGGGGCAGCAAACTATGGCTACACCTTC. It translates to CASSVEGAANYGYTF. Combining the CDR3 with reference TRBV9 and TRBJ1-2 gives the whole variable domain DSGVTQTPKHLITATGQRVTLRCSPRSGDLSVYWYQQSLDQGLQFLIQYYNGEERAKGNILERFSAQQFPDLHSELNLSSLELGDSALYFCASSVEGAANYGYTFGSGTRLTVV.

This sequence joins TRBV11-3 and TRBJ2-2; D gene uncertain. The germline V gene has CDR1 SGHNT and CDR2 YENEEA. The CDR3 is made up of 15 amino acids. V gave up 5 bases and J gave up 7 bases, with 17 bases separating them. The CDR3 reads CASSPQLLSNGELFF. The CDR3 DNA reads as TGTGCCAGCAGCCCGCAACTCCTCTCGAACGGGGAGCTGTTTTTT.

Of note for this clone: Within the sample, other DNA sequences also encode this same CDR3. The J gene is TRBJ2-3, the V gene TRBV18; no reliable D call. There are 12 residues in the CDR3. The germline V gene encodes CDR1 KGHSH and CDR2 LQKENI. V was pared by 3 bases and J by 5 bases, with 6 bases between. DNA of the CDR3: TGTGCCAGCTCACCCGGTGGAGATACGCAGTATTTT. This sequence encodes CASSPGGDTQYF.

V usage is TRBV4-1 and J usage is TRBJ1-1; a weak D match, TRBD1 (6 bases). CDR3 length equals 15 residues. V was trimmed by 3 bases and J by 5 bases, leaving 16 bases between them. Per germline, CDR1 MGHRA and CDR2 YSYEKL. The CDR3 loop reads CASSHGYRVGTEAFF. CDR3 sequence (DNA): TGCGCCAGCAGCCATGGTTACAGGGTGGGGACTGAAGCTTTCTTT.

J is TRBJ1-1 and V is TRBV7-9; TRBD1 aligns across 7 bases. Germline values: CDR1 SEHNR, CDR2 FQNEAQ (reference sequence). The CDR3 is made up of 15 amino acids. The ends lost 5 bases at V and 6 bases at J; junction bases unmatched: 12. In DNA, the CDR3 is TGTGCCAGCAGCCCCTGGGACAGAGGTGGCTCTGAAGCTTTCTTT. It translates to CASSPWDRGGSEAFF.

The CDR3 region is CASSMGGGYGYTF. In DNA form, the CDR3 reads TGTGCCAGCAGCATGGGGGGAGGTTATGGCTACACCTTC. This rearrangement joins TRBV5-6 to TRBJ1-2, with D possibly being TRBD1 (5 bases). The CDR3 has 13 residues. Between the trimmed V and J ends, which lost 4 bases and 5 bases, there was a span of 12 bases. Germline CDR1 SGHDT, CDR2 YYEEEE.

Here the CDR3 DNA reads TGTGCCTGGAGTGCTCTGACAGGGGGTCTCGGTGGCTACACCTTC. Translated: CAWSALTGGLGGYTF. The chain uses TRBV30 and TRBJ1-2; 9 nucleotides agree with TRBD1. With 1 base clipped from V and 7 bases from J, the junction kept 10 bases outside the gene matches. Germline V CDR1 and CDR2: GTSNPN, SVGIG (reference sequence). CDR3 length: 15 residues.

DNA for the CDR3: TGTGCCACCCGACGGGACATAATAAGCAATCAGCCCCAGCATTTT. It translates to CATRRDIISNQPQHF. The rearrangement uses TRBV19 and TRBJ1-5, with TRBD1 as a possible D gene (6 bases). V lost 10 bases to trimming and J lost 1 base, with 17 bases between them. CDR3 length: 15 amino acids. The germline V gene has CDR1 LNHDA and CDR2 SQIVND (reference sequence).

The CDR3 nucleotides read TGTGCCAGTTCAACGTCCGGGGGGGCCCCAGATACGCAGTATTTT. Residues: CASSTSGGAPDTQYF. The genes are TRBV6-5 and TRBJ2-3, with TRBD2 matching 8 bases. The CDR3 runs 15 residues. Germline V CDR1 and CDR2: MNHEY, SVGAGI. V shed 9 bases, J shed 4 bases, and the junction held 12 bases outside the gene matches.

The rearrangement uses TRBV30 and TRBJ1-5; 7 positions agree with TRBD1. The germline CDR1 and CDR2 sequences are GTSNPN and SVGIG (reference sequence). V lost 3 bases, J lost 0 bases, and 5 bases stayed unmatched. The CDR3 spans 15 residues. CDR3: CAWSSGTASNQPQHF. In nucleotides, the CDR3 is TGTGCCTGGAGCTCCGGGACAGCTAGCAATCAGCCCCAGCATTTT.

The V and J genes are TRBV5-1 and TRBJ2-7, with 10 bases fitting TRBD1. Germline lookup yields CDR1 SGHRS and CDR2 YFSETQ. This CDR3 spans 14 amino acids. Trimming took 3 bases from V and 4 from J; bases not matched to a gene: 4. Written as DNA, the CDR3 is TGCGCCAGCAGCTCCCGGGACAGGGGATACGAGCAGTACTTC. It specifies CASSSRDRGYEQYF.

The chain has TRBV6-5 and TRBJ2-1; D uncertain. The CDR3 extends over 14 amino acids. Per the germline V gene, CDR1 is MNHEY and CDR2 is SVGAGI. V was clipped by 3 bases and J by 8 bases, with 14 bases between them. CDR3 nucleotides: TGTGCCAGCAGTTATAGTTCAAAGAAAGATGAGCAGTTCTTC. The encoded protein is CASSYSSKKDEQFF.

The chain joins TRBV7-2 to TRBJ2-3; 7 bases fit TRBD1. This CDR3 region has 16 residues. The J segment lost 1 base and the V segment lost 5 bases, leaving 9 bases of the junction unmatched. Germline CDR1 and CDR2: SGHTA and FQGNSA. The CDR3 nucleotides read TGTGCCAGCAGCCCGTCCCGGGACAGCCGCACAGATACGCAGTATTTT. It specifies CASSPSRDSRTDTQYF.

The chain employs TRBV19 and TRBJ2-2; TRBD1 agrees at 8 bases. V lost 7 bases to trimming and J lost 1 base; unmatched junction nucleotides: 5. CDR3 size: 15 residues. The V gene's germline CDR1 is LNHDA and CDR2 SQIVND (reference sequence). The CDR3: CASTGQGLNTGELFF. DNA for the CDR3: TGTGCCAGTACCGGACAGGGTTTGAACACCGGGGAGCTGTTTTTT.

This chain uses TRBV7-9 with TRBJ2-3; 7 nucleotides align to TRBD2. The length of the CDR3 is 16 residues. After removal of 5 bases from V and 3 bases from J, the junction contained 11 bases not matched to a gene. Germline V lookup: CDR1 SEHNR, CDR2 FQNEAQ (reference sequence). The CDR3 loop is CASSPVGPGRTDTQYF. CDR3 in DNA: TGTGCCAGCAGCCCTGTCGGGCCCGGGAGGACAGATACGCAGTATTTT.

The chain links TRBV9 to TRBJ1-5, with TRBD1 identical over 9 bases. The V gene's germline CDR1 is SGDLS and CDR2 YYNGEE. The CDR3 sequence is 13 residues long. V trimming: 0 bases; J trimming: 13 bases; junction bases outside the gene matches: 5. The CDR3 DNA reads as TGTGCCAGCAGCGTAGACGGACAGGGGTATCAGCATTTT. Translated: CASSVDGQGYQHF.

V usage is TRBV4-2 and J usage is TRBJ2-6; 8 positions agree with TRBD1. After removal of 1 base from V and 0 bases from J, the junction contained 2 bases not matched to a gene. The CDR3 consists of 17 residues. Germline V gene lookup returns CDR1 LGHNA and CDR2 YNFKEQ. CDR3 nucleotide sequence: TGTGCCAGCAGCCAAGGGACAGGGAACTCTGGGGCCAACGTCCTGACTTTC. This sequence encodes CASSQGTGNSGANVLTF.

The rearrangement uses TRBV30 and TRBJ1-5; no firm D call. V gave up 3 bases and J gave up 6 bases, with 9 bases separating them. This CDR3 comprises 12 residues. Germline-derived CDR1 and CDR2 are GTSNPN and SVGIG (reference sequence). The CDR3 DNA is TGTGCCTGGAGCGAGGGAGCTCAGCCCCAGCATTTT. Its translation: CAWSEGAQPQHF.